This T cell receptor beta chain was recorded in a study of T cell clonality in common variable immunodeficiency. A remark on this clone: Its specificity is not known. The observed sequence ends 3 residues before the CDR3 terminus, with the missing tail filled in from the germline J gene.

Here immunoSEQ multiplex PCR was the method, and the copy in TCRdb shows in-frame clones only, minus some. The record shows more than 30,000 clones for this sample, with no singletons present. Germline values: CDR1 LNHDA, CDR2 SQIVND (reference sequence). The CDR3 is 13 amino acids. Trimming took off 3 bases at V and 4 bases at J, with 9 bases between the two ends. Study-wide results and limits: Links between repertoire features and CVID complications were heterogeneity-limited. In common variable immunodeficiency, TCR beta chains reportedly carried fewer deletions and N-nucleotide insertions.

Reduced serum IgG, IgA and/or IgM plus specific antibody deficiency defined CVID. The sequenced sample consisted of peripheral blood mononuclear cells. This sequence was found in a human donor with common variable immunodeficiency. The chain combines TRBV19 with TRBJ2-5; possible D gene TRBD1, 5 bases. The sequenced CDR3 bases are TGTGCCAGTAGTATTTTAGGGGCAGAGACC. The encoded protein is CASSILGAET. The CDR3, in full, reads CASSILGAETQYF.